The clone carrying this T cell receptor beta chain has more than one count but fewer than ten. Its target is not known. The 5'RACE method, run with constant-segment primers, produced TCR alpha and TCR beta cDNA libraries (carrying sample barcodes and UMIs). TCRdb used MiXCR to reprocess the 5' RACE reads, holding one entry per CDR3 protein. The table lists approximately 410,000 distinct CDR3 sequences, 20% to 30% of them singletons, with less than 15% in the top ten. The data were obtained in a study of T-cell memory formation after mild COVID-19. Study-wide results and caveats: Memory from before infection featured some responding clones, which suggests cross-reactive memory joined. Clones which contracted sat mainly in CM and EM if CD4+, and in EMRA if CD8+.

The CDR3 contains 14 residues. Trimming took 0 bases from V and 7 from J, leaving 11 bases between them. Germline CDR1 reads SGHRS; CDR2 reads YFSETQ. This receptor was taken from an adult woman who had mild COVID-19 (a few samples of this study predate the infection). Cell type and time point are not known. Sequences were obtained from PBMCs or a T cell subset sorted from them (not recorded which). J is TRBJ1-5 and V is TRBV5-1; maybe TRBD1 (5 bases). The CDR3 reads CASSLEGWGQPQHF. CDR3 in DNA: TGCGCCAGCAGCTTGGAAGGGTGGGGCCAGCCCCAGCATTTT.